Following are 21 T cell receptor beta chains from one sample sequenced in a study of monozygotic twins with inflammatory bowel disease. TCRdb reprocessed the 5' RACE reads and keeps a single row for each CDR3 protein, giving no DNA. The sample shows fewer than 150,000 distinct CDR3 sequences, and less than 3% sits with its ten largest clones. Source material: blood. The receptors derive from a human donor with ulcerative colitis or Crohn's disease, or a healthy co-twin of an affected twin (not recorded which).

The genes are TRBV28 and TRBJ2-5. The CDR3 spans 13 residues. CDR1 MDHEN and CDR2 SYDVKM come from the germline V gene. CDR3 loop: CASSLFGQETQYF.

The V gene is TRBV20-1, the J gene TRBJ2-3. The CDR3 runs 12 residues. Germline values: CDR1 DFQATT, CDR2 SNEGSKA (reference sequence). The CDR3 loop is CSGAEHTDTQYF.

The CDR3 loop reads CASSLAAGGNSPLHF. This rearrangement joins TRBV7-2 to TRBJ1-6. This CDR3 comprises 15 residues. Germline V gene data show CDR1 as SGHTA and CDR2 as FQGNSA.

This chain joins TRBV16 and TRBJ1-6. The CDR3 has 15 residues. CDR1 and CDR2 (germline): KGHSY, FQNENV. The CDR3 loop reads CASSQNGGSNSPLHF.

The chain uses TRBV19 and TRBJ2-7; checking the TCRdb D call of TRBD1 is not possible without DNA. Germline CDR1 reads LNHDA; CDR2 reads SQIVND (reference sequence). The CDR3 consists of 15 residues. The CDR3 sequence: CASSIGPGQSYEQYF.

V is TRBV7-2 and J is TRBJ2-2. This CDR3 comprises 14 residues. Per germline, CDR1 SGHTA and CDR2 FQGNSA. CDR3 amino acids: CASSLGPSTGELFF. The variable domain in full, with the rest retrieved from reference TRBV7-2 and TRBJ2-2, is GAGVSQSPSNKVTEKGKDVELRCDPISGHTALYWYRQSLGQGLEFLIYFQGNSAPDKSGLPSDRFSAERTGGSVSTLTIQRTQQEDSAVYLCASSLGPSTGELFFGEGSRLTVL.

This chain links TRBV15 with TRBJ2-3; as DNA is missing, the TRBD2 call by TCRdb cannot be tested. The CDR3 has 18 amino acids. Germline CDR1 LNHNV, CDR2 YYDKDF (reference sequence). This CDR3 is CATSSRTTSQPSTDTQYF.

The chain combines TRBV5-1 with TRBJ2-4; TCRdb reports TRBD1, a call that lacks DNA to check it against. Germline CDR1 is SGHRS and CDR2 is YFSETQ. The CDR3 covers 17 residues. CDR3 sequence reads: CASSLIPGRGAKNIQYF.

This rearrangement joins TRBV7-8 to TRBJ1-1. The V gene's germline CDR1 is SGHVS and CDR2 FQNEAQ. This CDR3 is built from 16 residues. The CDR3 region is CASSLVSRQTNTEAFF. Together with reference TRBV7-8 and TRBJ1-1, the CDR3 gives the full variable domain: GAGVSQSPRYKVAKRGQDVALRCDPISGHVSLFWYQQALGQGPEFLTYFQNEAQLDKSGLPSDRFFAERPEGSVSTLKIQRTQQEDSAVYLCASSLVSRQTNTEAFFGQGTRLTVV.

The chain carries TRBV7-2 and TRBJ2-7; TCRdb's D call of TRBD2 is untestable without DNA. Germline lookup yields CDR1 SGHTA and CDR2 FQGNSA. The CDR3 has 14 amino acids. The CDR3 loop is CASSLQRGDYEQYF.

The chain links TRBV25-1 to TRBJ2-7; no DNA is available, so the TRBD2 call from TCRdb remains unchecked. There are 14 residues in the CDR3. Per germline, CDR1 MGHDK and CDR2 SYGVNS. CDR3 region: CATSRTVATYEQYF.

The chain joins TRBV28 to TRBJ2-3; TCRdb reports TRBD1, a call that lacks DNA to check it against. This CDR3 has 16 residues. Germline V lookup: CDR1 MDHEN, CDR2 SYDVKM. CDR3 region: CASSPGQGRFPDTQYF.

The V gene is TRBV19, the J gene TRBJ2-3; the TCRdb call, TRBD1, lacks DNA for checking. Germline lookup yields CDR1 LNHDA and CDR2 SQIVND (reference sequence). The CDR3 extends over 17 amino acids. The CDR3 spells CASSIDHGGAMADTQYF.

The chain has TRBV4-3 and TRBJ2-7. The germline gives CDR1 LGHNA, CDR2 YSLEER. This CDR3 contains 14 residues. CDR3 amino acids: CASSQDLLRYEQYF.

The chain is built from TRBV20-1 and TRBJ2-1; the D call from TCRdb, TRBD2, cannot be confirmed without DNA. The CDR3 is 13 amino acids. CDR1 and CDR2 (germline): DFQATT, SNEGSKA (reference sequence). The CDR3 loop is CSASRLAIHEQFF.

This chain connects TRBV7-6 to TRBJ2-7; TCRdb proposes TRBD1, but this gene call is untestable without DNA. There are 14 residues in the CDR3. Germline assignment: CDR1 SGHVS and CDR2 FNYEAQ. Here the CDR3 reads CASSLGQGPSEQYF.

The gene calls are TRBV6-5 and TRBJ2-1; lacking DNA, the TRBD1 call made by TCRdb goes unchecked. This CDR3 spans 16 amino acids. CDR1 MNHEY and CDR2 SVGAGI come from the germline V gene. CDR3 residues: CASSFPGASSYNEQFF.

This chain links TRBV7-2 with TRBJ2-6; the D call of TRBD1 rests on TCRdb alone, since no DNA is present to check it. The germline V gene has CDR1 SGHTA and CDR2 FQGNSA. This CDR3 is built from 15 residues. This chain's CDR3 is CASSSNRAGANVLTF.

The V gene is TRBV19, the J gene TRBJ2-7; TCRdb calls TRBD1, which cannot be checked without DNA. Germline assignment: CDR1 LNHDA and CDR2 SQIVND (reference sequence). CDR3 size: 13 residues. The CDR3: CASTLSWGHEQYF.

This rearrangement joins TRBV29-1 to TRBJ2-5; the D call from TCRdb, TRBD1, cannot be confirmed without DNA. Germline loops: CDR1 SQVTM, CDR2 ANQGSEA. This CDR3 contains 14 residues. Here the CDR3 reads CSVEKTGGAETQYF.

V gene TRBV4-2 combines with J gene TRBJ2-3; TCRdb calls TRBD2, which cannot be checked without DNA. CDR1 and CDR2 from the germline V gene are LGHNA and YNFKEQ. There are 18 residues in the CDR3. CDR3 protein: CASSEGETSGGTTDTQYF.